These T cell receptor beta chains were read from a single sample in a study of blood T cell repertoires in COVID-19. The assay was immunoSEQ multiplex PCR, and TCRdb's table has in-frame clones only and misses some. The sample has 250,000 or so clones, approximately 85% seen once; the top ten hold more than 4%. The specimen sequenced was peripheral blood. The receptors derive from a man aged 50 or older with acute or convalescent COVID-19. The conserved cysteine and the conserved F or W are not part of the CDR3 here.

TRBV19,TRBJ2-1,ASSIGTSGSREQF
TRBV28,TRBJ2-1,ASSLTGTGRYNEQF
TRBV4-1,TRBJ1-6,ASSQGAGDNSPLH
TRBV6-5,TRBJ1-1,ASSRGHENTEAF
TRBV7-9,TRBJ1-2,ASSPQYEQGGNGYT
TRBV12-2,TRBJ2-5,ASRLASSGGALETQY
TRBV11-3,TRBJ2-7,ASRRTGWDGAYEQY
TRBV4-2,TRBJ2-1,ASSPRGSGRSSSYNEQF
TRBV12-3/TRBV12-4,TRBJ1-4,ASSAGREKLF
TRBV9,TRBJ2-7,ASSGVSYEQY
TRBV2,TRBJ2-1,ASRPLAGVGNEQF
TRBV9,TRBJ2-7,ASSVGGTNYEQY
TRBV3-1/TRBV3-2,TRBJ1-5,ASSQGYRSNQPQH
TRBV6-5,TRBJ1-5,ASSYSTGGQPQH
TRBV19,TRBJ1-5,ASSIGTTGTAAQH
TRBV6-6,TRBJ2-7,ASSYGRAYEQY
TRBV2,TRBJ2-7,ASSVGSYEQY
TRBV6-6,TRBJ2-1,ASSFSGSSYNEQF
TRBV16,TRBJ2-7,ASSQSPGNYEQY
TRBV10-3,TRBJ1-1,ATWNSMWNTEAF
TRBV19,TRBJ2-3,ASSTDFDRGWTDTQY
TRBV13,TRBJ1-6,ASSLQEGLPLH
TRBV15,TRBJ2-7,ATSRDPGSNTYEQY
TRBV19,TRBJ1-1,ASSISAREAF
TRBV4-1,TRBJ2-1,ASSQDRLPSGRANNEQF
TRBV30,TRBJ2-7,AWNGGLAGVREQY
TRBV4-1,TRBJ1-6,ASSQEPGTGYRNSPLH
TRBV11-2,TRBJ2-1,ASSSYGSTYNEQF
TRBV7-9,TRBJ2-7,ASSYEEEGEQY
TRBV2,TRBJ1-6,ASSETDSYNSPLH
TRBV4-2,TRBJ1-4,ASSQYPSGGGDEKLF
TRBV5-5,TRBJ1-2,ASSSMVATGGYT
TRBV4-1,TRBJ2-7,ASSQDGGGTYEQY
TRBV7-2,TRBJ2-7,ASSLDNLYEQY
TRBV11-2,TRBJ2-7,ASSLDPTGGWYEQY